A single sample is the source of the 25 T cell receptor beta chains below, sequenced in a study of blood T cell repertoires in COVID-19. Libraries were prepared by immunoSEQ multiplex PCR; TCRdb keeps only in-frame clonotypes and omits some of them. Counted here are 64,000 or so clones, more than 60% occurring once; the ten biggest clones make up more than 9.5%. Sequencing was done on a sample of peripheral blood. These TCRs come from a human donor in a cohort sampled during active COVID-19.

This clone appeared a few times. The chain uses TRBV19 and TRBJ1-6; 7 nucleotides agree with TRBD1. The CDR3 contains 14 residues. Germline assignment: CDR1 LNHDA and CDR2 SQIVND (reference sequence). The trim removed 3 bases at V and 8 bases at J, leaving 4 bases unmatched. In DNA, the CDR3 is TGTGCCAGTAGTATCACAGGGGAAGATTCACCCCTCCACTTT. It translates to CASSITGEDSPLHF.

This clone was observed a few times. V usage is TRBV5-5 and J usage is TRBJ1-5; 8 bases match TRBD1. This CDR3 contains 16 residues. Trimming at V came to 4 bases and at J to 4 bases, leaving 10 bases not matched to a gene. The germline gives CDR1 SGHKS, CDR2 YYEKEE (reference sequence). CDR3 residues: CASSAVDRGINQPQHF. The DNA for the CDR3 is TGTGCCAGCAGCGCCGTTGACAGGGGAATAAATCAGCCCCAGCATTTT.

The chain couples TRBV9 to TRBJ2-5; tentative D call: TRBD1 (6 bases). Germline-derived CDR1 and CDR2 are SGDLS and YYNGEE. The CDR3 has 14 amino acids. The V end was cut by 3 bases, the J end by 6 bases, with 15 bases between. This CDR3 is CASSETTGGKTQYF. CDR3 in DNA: TGTGCCAGCAGCGAGACGACAGGCGGAAAGACCCAGTACTTC.

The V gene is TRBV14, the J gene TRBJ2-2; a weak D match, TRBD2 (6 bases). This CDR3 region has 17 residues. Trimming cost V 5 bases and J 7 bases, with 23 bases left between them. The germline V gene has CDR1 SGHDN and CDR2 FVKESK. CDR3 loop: CASSSPEVPLADGELFF. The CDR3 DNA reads TGTGCCAGCAGCTCTCCCGAGGTTCCCTTAGCGGACGGGGAGCTGTTTTTT.

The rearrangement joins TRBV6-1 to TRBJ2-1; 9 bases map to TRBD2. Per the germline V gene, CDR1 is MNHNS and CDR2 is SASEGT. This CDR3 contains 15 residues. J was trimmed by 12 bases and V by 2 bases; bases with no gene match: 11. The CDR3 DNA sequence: TGTGCCAGCAGTGAACAGGGGCGGGAGGGCCGACGGCAGTTCTTC. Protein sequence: CASSEQGREGRRQFF.

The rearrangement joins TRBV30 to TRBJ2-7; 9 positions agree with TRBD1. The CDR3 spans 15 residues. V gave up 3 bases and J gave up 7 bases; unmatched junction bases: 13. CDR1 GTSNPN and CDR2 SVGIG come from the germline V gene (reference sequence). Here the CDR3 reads CAWRPPSTGGWEQYF. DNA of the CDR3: TGTGCCTGGAGGCCTCCGTCGACAGGGGGATGGGAGCAGTACTTC.

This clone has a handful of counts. The DNA for the CDR3 is TGTGCCAGCAGTTACCCTGACAGTGGCTACGAGCAGTACTTC. This gives the protein CASSYPDSGYEQYF. V and J are TRBV6-2 or TRBV6-3 and TRBJ2-7, with D maybe TRBD1 (5 bases). Germline lookup yields CDR1 MNHEY and CDR2 SVGEGT. Deletions cut 2 bases from V and 3 bases from J, with 11 bases between. The CDR3 loop spans 14 amino acids.

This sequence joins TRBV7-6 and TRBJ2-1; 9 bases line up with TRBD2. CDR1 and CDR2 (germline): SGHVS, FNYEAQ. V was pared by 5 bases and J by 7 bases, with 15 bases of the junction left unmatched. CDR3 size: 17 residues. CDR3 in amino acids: CASSLLPSAGGTNEQFF. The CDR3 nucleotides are TGTGCCAGCAGCCTCCTTCCCTCAGCGGGGGGAACTAATGAGCAGTTCTTC.

The CDR3 protein is CASSQDETGTSPLHF. In DNA form, the CDR3 reads TGCGCCAGCAGCCAAGATGAGACAGGGACGTCACCCCTCCACTTT. The rearrangement uses TRBV4-3 and TRBJ1-6; 7 bases are shared with TRBD1. The CDR3 extends over 15 amino acids. Germline CDR1 and CDR2: LGHNA and YSLEER. Unmatched junction bases numbered 6, after V lost 0 bases and J lost 10 bases.

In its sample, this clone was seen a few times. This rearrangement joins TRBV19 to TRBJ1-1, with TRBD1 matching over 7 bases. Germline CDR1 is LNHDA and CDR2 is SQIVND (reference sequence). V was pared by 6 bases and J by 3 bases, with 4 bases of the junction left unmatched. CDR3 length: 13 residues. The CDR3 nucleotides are TGTGCCAGTAGGCTTACAGGGGACACTGAAGCTTTCTTT. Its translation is CASRLTGDTEAFF.

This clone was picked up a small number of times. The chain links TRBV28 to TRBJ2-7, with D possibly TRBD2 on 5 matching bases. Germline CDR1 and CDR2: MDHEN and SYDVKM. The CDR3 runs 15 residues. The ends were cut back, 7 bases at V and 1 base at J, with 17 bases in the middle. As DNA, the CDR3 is TGTGCCAGCAAACAAGCGGCTATCGGGTCCTACGAGCAGTACTTC. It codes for CASKQAAIGSYEQYF.

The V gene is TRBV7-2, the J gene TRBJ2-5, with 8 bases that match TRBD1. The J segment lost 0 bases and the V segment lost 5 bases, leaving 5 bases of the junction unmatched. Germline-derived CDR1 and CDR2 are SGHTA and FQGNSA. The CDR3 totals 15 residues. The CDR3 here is CASSAGQAYQETQYF. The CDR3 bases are TGTGCCAGCAGCGCGGGACAGGCGTACCAAGAGACCCAGTACTTC.

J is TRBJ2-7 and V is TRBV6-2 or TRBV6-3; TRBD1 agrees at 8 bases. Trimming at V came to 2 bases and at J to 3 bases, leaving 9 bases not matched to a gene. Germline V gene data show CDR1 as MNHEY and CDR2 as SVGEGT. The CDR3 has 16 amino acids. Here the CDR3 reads CASSYTGQGPGYEQYF. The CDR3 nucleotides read TGTGCCAGCAGTTACACAGGACAGGGTCCAGGCTACGAGCAGTACTTC.

This CDR3 is CASSFGTSGYYEQYF. The CDR3 nucleotides are TGTGCCAGCAGTTTCGGCACTAGCGGGTACTACGAGCAGTACTTC. The chain uses TRBV28 and TRBJ2-7; 9 bases line up with TRBD2. V shed 3 bases, J shed 3 bases, and the junction held 6 bases outside the gene matches. The germline gives CDR1 MDHEN, CDR2 SYDVKM. The CDR3 sequence is 15 residues long.

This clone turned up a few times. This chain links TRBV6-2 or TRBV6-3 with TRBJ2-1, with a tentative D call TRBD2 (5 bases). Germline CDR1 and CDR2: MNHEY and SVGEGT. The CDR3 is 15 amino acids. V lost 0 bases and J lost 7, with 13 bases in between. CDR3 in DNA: TGTGCCAGCAGTTACTCGATGGAAAGCGGAAATGAGCAGTTCTTC. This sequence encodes CASSYSMESGNEQFF.

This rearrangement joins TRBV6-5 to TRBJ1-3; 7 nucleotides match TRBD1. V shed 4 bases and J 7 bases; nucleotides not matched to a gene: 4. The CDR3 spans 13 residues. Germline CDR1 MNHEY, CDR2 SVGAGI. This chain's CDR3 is CASSFDRANTIYF. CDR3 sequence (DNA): TGTGCCAGCAGTTTTGACAGGGCCAACACCATATATTTT.

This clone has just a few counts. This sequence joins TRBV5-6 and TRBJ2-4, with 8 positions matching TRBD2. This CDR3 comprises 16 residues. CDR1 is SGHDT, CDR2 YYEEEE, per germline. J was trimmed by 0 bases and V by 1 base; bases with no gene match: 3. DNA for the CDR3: TGTGCCAGCAGCTTGACTAGCGGCTTAGCCAAAAACATTCAGTACTTC. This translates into CASSLTSGLAKNIQYF. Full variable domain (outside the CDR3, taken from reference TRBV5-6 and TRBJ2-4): DAGVTQSPTHLIKTRGQQVTLRCSPKSGHDTVSWYQQALGQGPQFIFQYYEEEERQRGNFPDRFSGHQFPNYSSELNVNALLLGDSALYLCASSLTSGLAKNIQYFGAGTRLSVL.

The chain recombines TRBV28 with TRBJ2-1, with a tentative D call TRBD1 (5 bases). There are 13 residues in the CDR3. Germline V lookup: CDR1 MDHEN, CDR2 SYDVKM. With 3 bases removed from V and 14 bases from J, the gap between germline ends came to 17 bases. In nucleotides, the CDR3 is TGTGCCAGCAGTTTGGAAGGGTTCAAGGGGAAGTTCTTC. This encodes CASSLEGFKGKFF. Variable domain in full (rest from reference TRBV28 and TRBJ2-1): DVKVTQSSRYLVKRTGEKVFLECVQDMDHENMFWYRQDPGLGLRLIYFSYDVKMKEKGDIPEGYSVSREKKERFSLILESASTNQTSMYLCASSLEGFKGKFFGPGTRLTVL.

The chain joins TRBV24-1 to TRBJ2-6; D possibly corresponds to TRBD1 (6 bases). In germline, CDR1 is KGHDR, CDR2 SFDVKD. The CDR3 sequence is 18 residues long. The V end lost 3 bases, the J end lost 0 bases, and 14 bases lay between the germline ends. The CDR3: CATSDPPGHSSGANVLTF. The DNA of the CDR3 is TGTGCCACCAGTGATCCACCGGGACACTCCTCTGGGGCCAACGTCCTGACTTTC.

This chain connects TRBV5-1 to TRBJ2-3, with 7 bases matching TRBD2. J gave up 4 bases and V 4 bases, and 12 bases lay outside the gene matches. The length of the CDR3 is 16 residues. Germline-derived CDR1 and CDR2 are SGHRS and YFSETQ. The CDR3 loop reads CASSTSRGSGPDTQYF. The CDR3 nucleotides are TGCGCCAGCAGCACCTCTCGCGGGAGCGGTCCAGATACGCAGTATTTT. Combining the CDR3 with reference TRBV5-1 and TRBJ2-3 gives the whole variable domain KAGVTQTPRYLIKTRGQQVTLSCSPISGHRSVSWYQQTPGQGLQFLFEYFSETQRNKGNFPGRFSGRQFSNSRSEMNVSTLELGDSALYLCASSTSRGSGPDTQYFGPGTRLTVL.

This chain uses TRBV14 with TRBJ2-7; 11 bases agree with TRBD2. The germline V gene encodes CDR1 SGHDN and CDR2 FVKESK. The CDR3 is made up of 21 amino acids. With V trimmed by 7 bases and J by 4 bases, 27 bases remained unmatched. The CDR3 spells CASIGVISGRALSPSTYEQYF. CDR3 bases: TGTGCCAGCATCGGAGTTATTAGCGGGAGGGCCCTCTCGCCCTCCACTTACGAGCAGTACTTC.

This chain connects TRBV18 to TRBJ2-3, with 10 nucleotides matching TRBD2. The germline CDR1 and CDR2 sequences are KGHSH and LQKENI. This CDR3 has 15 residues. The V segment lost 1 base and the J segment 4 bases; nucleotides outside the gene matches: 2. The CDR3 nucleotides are TGTGCCAGCTCACCACAAGCGGGAGGGGCAGATACGCAGTATTTT. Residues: CASSPQAGGADTQYF.

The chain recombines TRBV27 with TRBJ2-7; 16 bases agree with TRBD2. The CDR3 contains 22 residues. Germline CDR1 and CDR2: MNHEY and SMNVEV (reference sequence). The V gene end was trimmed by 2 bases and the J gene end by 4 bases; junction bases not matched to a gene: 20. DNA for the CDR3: TGTGCCAGCAGTTTACCAAAGGCTATGACCGGGACTAGCGGGAGGGCGCTGTACGAGCAGTACTTC. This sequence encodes CASSLPKAMTGTSGRALYEQYF.

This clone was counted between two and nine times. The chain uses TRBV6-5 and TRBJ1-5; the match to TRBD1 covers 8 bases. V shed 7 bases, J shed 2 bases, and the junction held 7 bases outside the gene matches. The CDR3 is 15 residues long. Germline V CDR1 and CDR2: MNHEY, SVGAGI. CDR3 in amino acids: CASTPRGHGNQPQHF. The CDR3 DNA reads TGTGCCAGCACCCCCAGGGGGCACGGCAATCAGCCCCAGCATTTT.

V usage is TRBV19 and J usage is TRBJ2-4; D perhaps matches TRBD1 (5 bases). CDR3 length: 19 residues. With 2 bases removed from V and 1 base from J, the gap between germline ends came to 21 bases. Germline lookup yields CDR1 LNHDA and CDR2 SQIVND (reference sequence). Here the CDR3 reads CASSIRVRDSVLAKNIQYF. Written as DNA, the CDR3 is TGTGCCAGTAGTATAAGGGTCAGGGATTCAGTATTGGCCAAAAACATTCAGTACTTC. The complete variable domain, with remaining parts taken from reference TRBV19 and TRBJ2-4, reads DGGITQSPKYLFRKEGQNVTLSCEQNLNHDAMYWYRQDPGQGLRLIYYSQIVNDFQKGDIAEGYSVSREKKESFPLTVTSAQKNPTAFYLCASSIRVRDSVLAKNIQYFGAGTRLSVL.